Each of the 30 T cell receptor beta chains below was sequenced from the same sample in a study of cytomegalovirus exposure and HLA in healthy donors. PCR used 60 Vbeta primers and 13 Jbeta primers. The assay was immunoSEQ multiplex PCR, and TCRdb's table has in-frame clones only and misses some. The sample includes roughly 120,000 clones, approximately 68% of them seen just once. The specimen was PBMCs. Receptors originate from a man aged 25-40 years in good health and CMV-seropositive.

The chain joins TRBV4-1 to TRBJ1-4; 9 nucleotides align to TRBD1. V dropped 4 bases and J dropped 7; count of bases not matched to a gene: 4. CDR1 is MGHRA and CDR2 is YSYEKL in the germline V gene. The CDR3 is 14 residues long. The CDR3 DNA reads as TGCGCCAGCAGCCGGGACAGGGAGGTTGAAAAACTGTTTTTT. It encodes CASSRDREVEKLFF.

J is TRBJ1-1 and V is TRBV27; the D gene is possibly TRBD1 (6 bases). Per germline, CDR1 MNHEY and CDR2 SMNVEV (reference sequence). The CDR3 contains 14 residues. V dropped 3 bases and J dropped 1 base, with 9 bases sitting between them. The CDR3 protein is CASSLTGKNTEAFF. The CDR3 coding sequence is TGTGCCAGCAGTTTGACAGGCAAGAACACTGAAGCTTTCTTT.

J is TRBJ2-6 and V is TRBV2; no firm D call. CDR1 and CDR2 (germline): SNHLY, FYNNEI. This CDR3 contains 15 residues. Trimming removed 2 bases at V and 0 bases at J, with 5 bases between. CDR3 region: CASSENYSGANVLTF. CDR3 DNA: TGTGCCAGCAGTGAAAATTACTCTGGGGCCAACGTCCTGACTTTC.

The V and J genes are TRBV6-1 and TRBJ1-2; D ambiguous. The CDR3 spans 12 residues. Trimming stripped 1 base from V and 4 bases from J, with 4 bases between. Germline CDR1 reads MNHNS; CDR2 reads SASEGT. The CDR3 spells CASSEGLYGYTF. As DNA, the CDR3 is TGTGCCAGCAGTGAAGGGCTCTATGGCTACACCTTC.

This rearrangement joins TRBV27 to TRBJ2-3, with 10 bases aligning to TRBD1. The CDR3 spans 17 residues. The junction had 9 bases not matched to a gene; V was cut back by 4 bases and J by 2 bases. The germline V gene encodes CDR1 MNHEY and CDR2 SMNVEV (reference sequence). CDR3 region: CASSSTGGTGVTDTQYF. DNA of the CDR3: TGTGCCAGCAGTTCCACGGGTGGGACAGGGGTCACAGATACGCAGTATTTT.

J is TRBJ1-5 and V is TRBV19, with TRBD1 matching over 7 bases. Germline CDR1 is LNHDA and CDR2 is SQIVND (reference sequence). V lost 0 bases, J lost 7 bases, and 9 bases stayed unmatched. This CDR3 is built from 16 residues. The chain's CDR3 is CASSIEPQGGWQPQHF. For the CDR3, the DNA is TGTGCCAGTAGTATAGAGCCCCAGGGGGGCTGGCAGCCCCAGCATTTT. Complete variable domain (other parts from reference TRBV19 and TRBJ1-5): DGGITQSPKYLFRKEGQNVTLSCEQNLNHDAMYWYRQDPGQGLRLIYYSQIVNDFQKGDIAEGYSVSREKKESFPLTVTSAQKNPTAFYLCASSIEPQGGWQPQHFGDGTRLSIL.

This clone has a handful of counts. The rearrangement links TRBV28 to TRBJ2-1, with TRBD1 identical over 8 bases. Germline CDR1 reads MDHEN; CDR2 reads SYDVKM. The V gene end was trimmed by 2 bases and the J gene end by 4 bases; junction bases not matched to a gene: 7. There are 16 residues in the CDR3. The chain's CDR3 is CASSLGGTGLYNEQFF. The DNA of the CDR3 is TGTGCCAGCAGTTTAGGCGGGACAGGACTTTACAATGAGCAGTTCTTC.

This chain links TRBV9 with TRBJ2-5, with unresolved D. The J call may be faulty, since TRBJ2-7 better matches the DNA end. This CDR3 spans 15 amino acids. Germline lookup yields CDR1 SGDLS and CDR2 YYNGEE. The CDR3 nucleotides are TGTGCCAGCAGCCCTAGAAGCCGGTCCCACTACGAGCAGTACTTC. It specifies CASSPRSRSHYEQYF.

The chain joins TRBV5-8 to TRBJ1-1; 9 bases fit TRBD1. This CDR3 contains 15 residues. Germline CDR1 is SGHTS and CDR2 is YDEGEE. After removal of 3 bases from V and 5 bases from J, the junction contained 8 bases not matched to a gene. The DNA of the CDR3 is TGTGCCAGCAGCTGGGACGGGACAGGGTATACTGAAGCTTTCTTT. It translates to CASSWDGTGYTEAFF.

V gene TRBV2 combines with J gene TRBJ1-5, with D possibly TRBD1 on 6 matching bases. The CDR3 spans 14 residues. Germline V gene data show CDR1 as SNHLY and CDR2 as FYNNEI. The germline V and J ends were trimmed by 5 bases and 1 base, with 9 bases remaining between them. The chain's CDR3 is CASSRQGSNQPQHF. The CDR3 nucleotides are TGTGCCAGCAGTCGTCAGGGGAGCAATCAGCCCCAGCATTTT.

The gene calls are TRBV4-2 and TRBJ1-1, with D possibly matching TRBD1 (5 bases). CDR3 length: 15 residues. Between the trimmed V and J ends, which lost 6 bases and 3 bases, there was a span of 17 bases. Germline-derived CDR1 and CDR2 are LGHNA and YNFKEQ. CDR3 residues: CASSTEVWGDTEAFF. CDR3 DNA sequence: TGTGCCAGCAGTACTGAAGTCTGGGGGGACACTGAAGCTTTCTTT.

There are a few counts of this clone. The rearrangement joins TRBV5-8 to TRBJ2-1, with 7 positions matching TRBD2. This CDR3 region has 13 residues. Looked up from germline, CDR1 is SGHTS and CDR2 is YDEGEE. V gave up 7 bases and J gave up 9 bases; unmatched junction bases: 10. The CDR3 sequence is CASGGDWFREQFF. DNA of the CDR3: TGTGCCAGCGGGGGGGATTGGTTTCGTGAGCAGTTCTTC.

Only a few counts were recorded for this clone. The rearrangement links TRBV5-4 to TRBJ2-7, with 7 bases matching TRBD1. Per the germline V gene, CDR1 is SGHNT and CDR2 is YYREEE (reference sequence). Trimming took 1 base from V and 5 from J; bases not matched to a gene: 0. CDR3 length: 12 amino acids. As DNA, the CDR3 is TGTGCCAGCAGCTTGACAGGGGACGAGCAGTACTTC. Translating it yields CASSLTGDEQYF. The full variable domain, in which reference TRBV5-4 and TRBJ2-7 provide the parts outside the CDR3, is ETGVTQSPTHLIKTRGQQVTLRCSSQSGHNTVSWYQQALGQGPQFIFQYYREEENGRGNFPPRFSGLQFPNYSSELNVNALELDDSALYLCASSLTGDEQYFGPGTRLTVT.

Here the CDR3 DNA reads TGCGCCAGCAGCGCCGAGCCGGGACAGCCCCAAGAGACCCAGTACTTC. This gives the protein CASSAEPGQPQETQYF. The chain employs TRBV5-1 and TRBJ2-5; 7 bases are a match to TRBD1. The CDR3 totals 16 residues. Germline CDR1 SGHRS, CDR2 YFSETQ. V was clipped by 4 bases and J by 1 base; unmatched bases: 10.

V is TRBV29-1 and J is TRBJ2-2; a weak D match, TRBD1 (5 bases). CDR1 and CDR2 (germline): SQVTM, ANQGSEA. V was clipped by 4 bases and J by 4 bases, with 13 bases between them. The CDR3 extends over 14 amino acids. CDR3 region: CSVAWGRVTGELFF. DNA of the CDR3: TGCAGCGTTGCATGGGGCAGGGTCACCGGGGAGCTGTTTTTT.

This chain links TRBV4-2 with TRBJ2-5; 11 nucleotides match TRBD2. CDR3 size: 16 residues. CDR1 and CDR2 (germline): LGHNA, YNFKEQ. V lost 0 bases to trimming and J lost 4 bases; unmatched junction nucleotides: 4. The CDR3 DNA reads as TGTGCCAGCAGCCAAGATGTAGCGGGAGGGTTAGAGACCCAGTACTTC. Translated: CASSQDVAGGLETQYF.

The chain employs TRBV19 and TRBJ2-1; no firm D call. Between the trimmed V and J ends, which lost 5 bases and 5 bases, there was a span of 7 bases. CDR3 length: 12 amino acids. CDR1 is LNHDA, CDR2 SQIVND, per germline (reference sequence). CDR3 protein: CASSFVNNEQFF. CDR3 nucleotides: TGTGCCAGTAGTTTCGTTAACAATGAGCAGTTCTTC.

The chain employs TRBV5-1 and TRBJ1-2; TRBD1 matches 9 bases. The V segment lost 0 bases and the J segment 1 base; nucleotides outside the gene matches: 7. CDR1 SGHRS and CDR2 YFSETQ come from the germline V gene. The CDR3 is 17 amino acids. DNA of the CDR3: TGCGCCAGCAGCTTGGGGACAGGGGCTTTTTTTAACTATGGCTACACCTTC. It specifies CASSLGTGAFFNYGYTF.

A single count supports this clone. This chain joins TRBV28 and TRBJ2-5; tentative D call: TRBD2 (7 bases). V gave up 7 bases and J gave up 3 bases, with 15 bases separating them. Per germline, CDR1 MDHEN and CDR2 SYDVKM. The CDR3 contains 14 residues. The chain's CDR3 is CASTPWGGEETQYF. The CDR3 DNA reads TGTGCCAGCACCCCATGGGGGGGCGAAGAGACCCAGTACTTC.

This clone was seen just once. This chain connects TRBV20-1 to TRBJ2-7; D possibly corresponds to TRBD1 (7 bases). V dropped 5 bases and J dropped 4 bases, with 9 bases sitting between them. This CDR3 comprises 11 residues. CDR1 DFQATT and CDR2 SNEGSKA come from the germline V gene (reference sequence). The CDR3 coding sequence is TGCAGTGCTCAGGGGGGTTACGAGCAGTACTTC. Translation: CSAQGGYEQYF.

V is TRBV4-3 and J is TRBJ1-1; weak D call: TRBD1 (5 bases). Germline-derived CDR1 and CDR2 are LGHNA and YSLEER. This CDR3 comprises 15 residues. V was pared by 1 base and J by 7 bases, with 16 bases between. The CDR3 here is CASSQAGRDSLEAFF. The CDR3 DNA reads as TGCGCCAGCAGCCAAGCGGGCAGGGATAGCCTTGAAGCTTTCTTT.

The rearrangement links TRBV5-6 to TRBJ2-7; possible D gene TRBD2, 6 bases. With 4 bases removed from V and 3 bases from J, the gap between germline ends came to 14 bases. Germline V gene sequence: CDR1 SGHDT, CDR2 YYEEEE. CDR3 length: 14 residues. The CDR3 reads CASSAGLINYEQYF. CDR3 sequence (DNA): TGTGCCAGCAGCGCGGGACTTATAAACTACGAGCAGTACTTC.

V gene TRBV7-6 combines with J gene TRBJ2-7; a weak D match, TRBD1 (6 bases). Germline CDR1 and CDR2: SGHVS and FNYEAQ. The CDR3 sequence is 12 residues long. V lost 2 bases, J lost 6 bases, and 8 bases lay in between. The CDR3 nucleotides read TGTGCCAGCAGCTTAAGAGGGGGCGAGCAGTACTTC. Protein sequence: CASSLRGGEQYF.

V and J are TRBV5-1 and TRBJ1-1; TRBD1 agrees at 10 bases. Unmatched junction bases numbered 8, after V lost 4 bases and J lost 8 bases. CDR3 length equals 14 residues. From germline, CDR1 is SGHRS and CDR2 YFSETQ. CDR3: CASSPVPGQGEAFF. In DNA form, the CDR3 reads TGCGCCAGCAGCCCCGTCCCGGGACAGGGGGAAGCTTTCTTT.

The chain employs TRBV18 and TRBJ1-2; TRBD1 aligns across 9 bases. The CDR3 is 13 residues long. From germline, CDR1 is KGHSH and CDR2 LQKENI. V gave up 4 bases and J gave up 13 bases; unmatched junction bases: 10. CDR3 region: CASSLPGQGSSTF. CDR3 DNA: TGTGCCAGCTCACTTCCGGGACAGGGCAGCAGCACCTTC.

The chain recombines TRBV4-1 with TRBJ2-5; 14 bases are shared with TRBD2. The J call is uncertain, as TRBJ2-7 better fits the DNA end. The V gene's germline CDR1 is MGHRA and CDR2 YSYEKL. The CDR3 is 21 amino acids. The CDR3 DNA is TGCGCCAGCAGCCAAGATCTATCGGCAAGACTAGCGGGAGGGCCACTGTTCGAGCAGTACTTC. Protein sequence: CASSQDLSARLAGGPLFEQYF.

The chain is built from TRBV14 and TRBJ2-2, with TRBD1 identical over 7 bases. The V and J ends lost 3 bases and 4 bases, in that order; junction bases with no gene match: 14. Germline assignment: CDR1 SGHDN and CDR2 FVKESK. The CDR3 runs 18 residues. This chain's CDR3 is CASSQDRWARRFTGELFF. The DNA of the CDR3 is TGTGCCAGCAGCCAGGACAGGTGGGCTAGGAGGTTCACCGGGGAGCTGTTTTTT.

The J gene is TRBJ2-7, the V gene TRBV28, with 7 bases fitting TRBD2. After removal of 1 base from V and 0 bases from J, the junction contained 3 bases not matched to a gene. The CDR3 contains 15 residues. Per the germline V gene, CDR1 is MDHEN and CDR2 is SYDVKM. In DNA, the CDR3 is TGTGCCAGCAGTTTATTAGCGGGTCGCTCCTACGAGCAGTACTTC. Translating gives CASSLLAGRSYEQYF.

This chain links TRBV15 with TRBJ2-5, with D maybe TRBD1 (5 bases). The CDR3 loop spans 15 amino acids. Trimming removed 5 bases from V and 2 bases from J, with 15 bases in between. Germline V gene sequence: CDR1 LNHNV, CDR2 YYDKDF (reference sequence). CDR3 in amino acids: CATSPNGHEQETQYF. The CDR3 region has the DNA TGTGCCACCAGCCCGAATGGACATGAACAAGAGACCCAGTACTTC.

The V gene is TRBV18, the J gene TRBJ2-7; D call uncertain. Germline CDR1 reads KGHSH; CDR2 reads LQKENI. Trimming stripped 3 bases from V and 5 bases from J, with 14 bases between. CDR3 length equals 14 residues. This chain's CDR3 is CASSPTADSHEQYF. Written as DNA, the CDR3 is TGTGCCAGCTCACCGACTGCGGATTCCCACGAGCAGTACTTC.